A selection of T cell receptor beta chains follows, all from one sample in a study of blood T cells in healthy people across ages. In TCRdb, the 5' RACE reads were re-called with MiXCR into one record per CDR3 protein. The repertoire consists of 700,000 to 900,000 distinct CDR3 sequences, with under 30% occurring once and the leading ten covering about 3%. This sample was shared with a second study, whose subject was T cells of mothers and their children.

What was sequenced was blood. These receptors all stem from a boy younger than 18 in good health. Both conserved end residues are part of each CDR3. Each record gives: D gene, J gene, clone size, V gene, CDR3 DNA, CDR3 protein. A D gene is named only where the DNA matches it firmly. The listing skips clone size in some rows; elsewhere it reads once, few, many or a size class.

>-|TRBJ2-5|few|TRBV28
TGTGCCGCGGGTAGGATATCCCAGTACTTC
CAAGRISQYF
>-|TRBJ1-1|-|TRBV20-1
TGCAGTGCTCCAGAAATCGCTGAAGCTTTCTTT
CSAPEIAEAFF
>-|TRBJ2-4|-|TRBV7-2
TGTGCCAGCAGCTTAGATGTCCAAAACATTCAGTACTTC
CASSLDVQNIQYF
>-|TRBJ2-5|few|TRBV3-1
TGTGCCAGCAGCCGGACAGCTACGGGAGAGCAGTACTTC
CASSRTATGEQYF
>-|TRBJ2-7|few|TRBV7-6
TGTGCCAGCAGCTTAGTTCAGGGATCATCCTACGAGCAGTACTTC
CASSLVQGSSYEQYF
>TRBD1|TRBJ2-7|few|TRBV6-6
TGTGCCAGCAGTCGGACAGGGAGCGAGCAGTACTTC
CASSRTGSEQYF
>-|TRBJ1-2|-|TRBV27
TGTGCCAGCAGTTTAACCGTACTGGGGGGAACGACGGGTGGCTACACCTTC
CASSLTVLGGTTGGYTF
>-|TRBJ2-4|few|TRBV5-1
TGCGCCAGCAGCTTGGGAGGGACAGCCAAAAACATTCAGTACTTC
CASSLGGTAKNIQYF
>-|TRBJ2-1|-|TRBV7-3
TGTGCTAAGCAGCCTACTAGCACTCACAATGAGCAGTTCTTC
CAKQPTSTHNEQFF
>-|TRBJ2-3|few|TRBV28
TGTGCCAGCAGTTTAGGGCAGAGGACGCAGTATTTT
CASSLGQRTQYF
>-|TRBJ2-5|-|TRBV11-2
TGTGCCAACAGCAAAAACTCCGGGACGCAACAAGAGACCCAGTACTTC
CANSKNSGTQQETQYF
>-|TRBJ2-1|-|TRBV27
TGTGCCAGCAGTCCCCACGGGGTTTTCTACAATGAGCAGTTCTTC
CASSPHGVFYNEQFF
>-|TRBJ1-1|-|TRBV6-1
TGTGCCAGCAGGCAGGGATGGACTGAAGCTTTCTTT
CASRQGWTEAFF
>-|TRBJ1-5|many|TRBV10-3
TGTGCCATCAGTGGGACACCCGAGGGGGATCAGCCCCAGCATTTT
CAISGTPEGDQPQHF
>TRBD1|TRBJ2-7|-|TRBV5-4
TGTGCCAGCAGCGCTCGACAGGGGGACCACGAGCAGTACTTC
CASSARQGDHEQYF
>-|TRBJ1-1|-|TRBV21-1
TGTGCCAGCAACCTCCGGGCCCAGACTGAAGCTTTCTTT
CASNLRAQTEAFF
>TRBD1|TRBJ2-1|-|TRBV7-6
TGTGCCAGCAGCTTAGACAGGGGGTTATACAATGAGCAGTTCTTC
CASSLDRGLYNEQFF
>TRBD1|TRBJ1-6|-|TRBV15
TGTGCCACCAGCACCGGGACAGATAATTCACCCCTCCACTTT
CATSTGTDNSPLHF
>-|TRBJ1-2|few|TRBV20-1
TGCAGTGCTAGTCCCTCTTCGGGTGGCTACACCTTC
CSASPSSGGYTF
>TRBD1|TRBJ1-2|-|TRBV5-1
TGCGCCAGCAGCCTGGGAGGGGGCCGCCCCTATGGCTACACCTTC
CASSLGGGRPYGYTF
>TRBD1|TRBJ1-1|-|TRBV7-3
TGTGCCAGCAGAAGTACAGGGGCCACTGAAGCTTTCTTT
CASRSTGATEAFF
>TRBD1|TRBJ1-6|few|TRBV6-1
TGTGCCAGCAGGGCTGACAGGGGGTCTCTCCATTCACCCCTCCACTTT
CASRADRGSLHSPLHF
>-|TRBJ2-2|few|TRBV19
TGTGCCAGTAGGATGGAGAAAACCGGGGAGCTGTTTTTT
CASRMEKTGELFF
>-|TRBJ2-3|few|TRBV6-5
TGTGCCAGCAGTTACCGGGGCCCTAGCACAGATACGCAGTATTTT
CASSYRGPSTDTQYF
>-|TRBJ2-7|-|TRBV29-1
TGCAGCGCTGGGTGGGGCGGAACCTACGAGCAGTACTTC
CSAGWGGTYEQYF
>-|TRBJ2-1|few|TRBV9
TGTGCCAGCAGCGCAAAAGAACTCGGGACTTTATACAATGAGCAGTTCTTC
CASSAKELGTLYNEQFF
>-|TRBJ2-7|few|TRBV11-2
TGCGCCAGCAGCCGGAGGGACGAGACCTACGAGCAGTACTTC
CASSRRDETYEQYF
>-|TRBJ2-5|few|TRBV7-9
TGTGCCAGCAGCTTCCTAGATGCCCAAGAGACCCAGTACTTC
CASSFLDAQETQYF